This entry lists 23 T cell receptor beta chains sequenced from one sample in a study of T cells in Graves' hyperthyroidism and ophthalmopathy. It was RNA transcripts that yielded the amplified TCR beta CDR3 regions. TCR CDR3 underwent first-round RT-PCR with the HTBI primer set. TCRdb called the multiplex PCR reads again in MiXCR, with one record for every CDR3 protein. The sample includes 530,000 or so distinct CDR3 sequences, 46% of them seen just once. The sample comprised peripheral blood or thyroid tissue (not recorded which). The receptors here all came from a woman aged 18-29 years with Graves' hyperthyroidism.

The rearrangement uses TRBV20-1 and TRBJ2-7, with TRBD2 identical over 14 bases. Trimming at V came to 3 bases and at J to 2 bases, leaving 3 bases not matched to a gene. This CDR3 has 15 residues. Germline V lookup: CDR1 DFQATT, CDR2 SNEGSKA (reference sequence). CDR3 protein: CSASGTSGSPYEQYF. CDR3 DNA: TGCAGTGCTAGCGGGACTAGCGGGAGCCCCTACGAGCAGTACTTC.

The chain carries TRBV25-1 and TRBJ2-7; D not certain. V lost 4 bases, J lost 2 bases, and 12 bases lay in between. In germline, CDR1 is MGHDK, CDR2 SYGVNS. The length of the CDR3 is 14 residues. The CDR3 DNA sequence: TGTGCCAGCAGTGCGGAGACCATCGCCTACGAGCAGTACTTC. This gives the protein CASSAETIAYEQYF.

The genes are TRBV10-3 and TRBJ1-2; possible D gene TRBD1, 6 bases. V was trimmed by 6 bases and J by 8 bases, leaving 16 bases between them. The germline V gene encodes CDR1 ENHRY and CDR2 SYGVKD. The CDR3 loop spans 13 amino acids. CDR3 amino acids: CAIRTGILWGYTF. The CDR3, as DNA: TGTGCCATCAGGACAGGAATTTTGTGGGGCTACACCTTC.

This clonotype was observed many times. The rearrangement links TRBV10-3 to TRBJ2-7, with D unclear. V was trimmed by 4 bases and J by 6 bases, leaving 7 bases between them. The CDR3 totals 11 residues. From germline, CDR1 is ENHRY and CDR2 SYGVKD. CDR3 residues: CAISAGPEQYF. The CDR3 DNA sequence: TGTGCCATCAGTGCGGGCCCCGAGCAGTACTTC.

The chain uses TRBV3-1 and TRBJ2-7; D unclear. The CDR3 covers 14 residues. Germline CDR1 LGHDT, CDR2 YNNKEL (reference sequence). V was pared by 2 bases and J by 3 bases, with 11 bases between. The CDR3, as DNA: TGTGCCAGCAGCCAATTCCAAATCTACTACGAGCAGTACTTC. Protein: CASSQFQIYYEQYF.

This clonotype was detected many times. The genes are TRBV12-5 and TRBJ2-7; 9 bases map to TRBD1. The junction had 5 bases not matched to a gene; V was cut back by 5 bases and J by 3 bases. This CDR3 is built from 14 residues. From germline, CDR1 is LGHNT and CDR2 FRNRAP. The CDR3 region has the DNA TGTGCTAGTGGTGGGACAGGGTATCGCTACGAGCAGTACTTC. It yields the protein CASGGTGYRYEQYF. Together with reference TRBV12-5 and TRBJ2-7, the CDR3 gives the full variable domain: DARVTQTPRHKVTEMGQEVTMRCQPILGHNTVFWYRQTMMQGLELLAYFRNRAPLDDSGMPKDRFSAEMPDATLATLKIQPSEPRDSAVYFCASGGTGYRYEQYFGPGTRLTVT.

In this sample, this clonotype turned up many times. The chain joins TRBV7-2 to TRBJ2-5, with D unclear. Germline CDR1 and CDR2: SGHTA and FQGNSA. Trimming took 5 bases from V and 5 from J, leaving 12 bases between them. The CDR3 totals 13 residues. The CDR3 loop is CASSQLLLETQYF. The DNA of the CDR3 is TGTGCCAGCAGCCAGCTACTCCTCGAGACCCAGTACTTC. Together with reference TRBV7-2 and TRBJ2-5, the CDR3 gives the full variable domain: GAGVSQSPSNKVTEKGKDVELRCDPISGHTALYWYRQSLGQGLEFLIYFQGNSAPDKSGLPSDRFSAERTGGSVSTLTIQRTQQEDSAVYLCASSQLLLETQYFGPGTRLLVL.

The chain combines TRBV5-4 with TRBJ1-1, with a tentative D call TRBD1 (6 bases). Germline V gene data show CDR1 as SGHNT and CDR2 as YYREEE (reference sequence). There are 17 residues in the CDR3. V lost 0 bases to trimming and J lost 5 bases, with 20 bases between them. CDR3 coding DNA: TGTGCCAGCAGCTTGGCCGCAAGGGGGGGGAGTGGTACTGAAGCTTTCTTT. Translation: CASSLAARGGSGTEAFF.

This clonotype has a count of ten or more. The rearrangement links TRBV20-1 to TRBJ1-4; a possible D gene is TRBD1 (6 bases). The CDR3 sequence is 13 residues long. Between the trimmed V and J ends, which lost 7 bases and 4 bases, there was a span of 13 bases. In germline, CDR1 is DFQATT, CDR2 SNEGSKA (reference sequence). The CDR3 DNA is TGCAGTGTTCGCAGGGGAGTTAATGAAAAACTGTTTTTT. Translated: CSVRRGVNEKLFF.

This clonotype has just a few counts. The chain recombines TRBV20-1 with TRBJ1-4; tentatively, D is TRBD1 (6 bases). Trimming stripped 3 bases from V and 7 bases from J, with 9 bases between. The V gene's germline CDR1 is DFQATT and CDR2 SNEGSKA (reference sequence). This CDR3 comprises 12 residues. As DNA, the CDR3 is TGCAGTGCTAGGGGGGGGCGTGAAAAACTGTTTTTT. Encoded protein: CSARGGREKLFF.

The table lists this clonotype with many counts. V usage is TRBV7-8 and J usage is TRBJ2-7, with D possibly TRBD1 on 6 matching bases. CDR1 and CDR2 from the germline V gene are SGHVS and FQNEAQ. This CDR3 comprises 14 residues. V lost 5 bases and J lost 1, with 12 bases in between. In DNA form, the CDR3 reads TGTGCCAGCAGCCACAGGGCCGAATCCTACGAGCAGTACTTC. Its translation is CASSHRAESYEQYF.

This clonotype has a count of ten or more. The rearrangement links TRBV4-2 to TRBJ2-7; TRBD2 matches 7 bases. The CDR3 covers 15 residues. Trimming cost V 2 bases and J 3 bases; bases outside gene matches: 7. Germline V gene lookup returns CDR1 LGHNA and CDR2 YNFKEQ. The CDR3 is CASSQREGSFYEQYF. CDR3 in DNA: TGTGCCAGCAGCCAAAGGGAGGGAAGCTTCTACGAGCAGTACTTC.

This clonotype has only a few counts. The chain employs TRBV7-2 and TRBJ2-3; 7 positions agree with TRBD2. This CDR3 has 15 residues. The germline CDR1 and CDR2 sequences are SGHTA and FQGNSA. V shed 5 bases, J shed 6 bases, and the junction held 11 bases outside the gene matches. CDR3 sequence (DNA): TGTGCCAGCAGCAAAATGAGACTAGCAAGCGATACGCAGTATTTT. This gives the protein CASSKMRLASDTQYF.

The sample holds a few counts of this clonotype. V gene TRBV3-1 combines with J gene TRBJ1-1; a possible D gene is TRBD1 (5 bases). Trimming left V 0 bases short and J 3 bases short, with 8 bases between. This CDR3 is built from 14 residues. CDR1 and CDR2 from the germline V gene are LGHDT and YNNKEL (reference sequence). This chain's CDR3 is CASSQDSGYTEAFF. As DNA, the CDR3 is TGTGCCAGCAGCCAAGATTCAGGGTACACTGAAGCTTTCTTT.

This CDR3 is CSATTRTSGSSYEQYF. CDR3 DNA sequence: TGCAGTGCGACTACGCGGACTAGCGGTTCTTCCTACGAGCAGTACTTC. The chain joins TRBV20-1 to TRBJ2-7; 10 bases align to TRBD2. The CDR3 runs 16 residues. J was trimmed by 1 base and V by 6 bases; bases with no gene match: 12. CDR1 DFQATT and CDR2 SNEGSKA come from the germline V gene (reference sequence).

This clonotype was picked up many times. The chain employs TRBV5-1 and TRBJ2-7; a weak D match, TRBD2 (5 bases). Germline CDR1 SGHRS, CDR2 YFSETQ. The CDR3 runs 13 residues. V was shortened by 3 bases and J by 2 bases, with 9 bases between the two germline ends. The CDR3 DNA sequence: TGCGCCAGCAGCTCGACTAATACCTACGAGCAGTACTTC. Translating it yields CASSSTNTYEQYF. The full variable domain, rest sourced from reference TRBV5-1 and TRBJ2-7, is KAGVTQTPRYLIKTRGQQVTLSCSPISGHRSVSWYQQTPGQGLQFLFEYFSETQRNKGNFPGRFSGRQFSNSRSEMNVSTLELGDSALYLCASSSTNTYEQYFGPGTRLTVT.

This sequence joins TRBV6-2 or TRBV6-3 and TRBJ1-4; the D gene is possibly TRBD1 (5 bases). The CDR3 covers 15 residues. V shed 0 bases and J shed 7 bases, with 12 bases lying between them. Germline CDR1 MNHEY, CDR2 SVGEGT. CDR3 nucleotide sequence: TGTGCCAGCAGTTACTCCGGGACTCGTGGTGAAAAACTGTTTTTT. Translation: CASSYSGTRGEKLFF.

J is TRBJ2-5 and V is TRBV7-9; possibly TRBD2 for D (5 bases). The CDR3 is 14 residues long. V lost 7 bases, J lost 5 bases, and 17 bases lay in between. Germline assignment: CDR1 SEHNR and CDR2 FQNEAQ (reference sequence). CDR3 in amino acids: CASIPWRSKETQYF. The DNA of the CDR3 is TGTGCCAGCATCCCATGGAGGTCCAAGGAGACCCAGTACTTC.

This clonotype has ten or more counts. This chain links TRBV10-2 with TRBJ2-7, with TRBD2 identical over 10 bases. Germline loops: CDR1 WSHSY, CDR2 SAAADI. The length of the CDR3 is 14 residues. J gave up 2 bases and V 7 bases, and 5 bases lay outside the gene matches. CDR3: CASKGLAEPYEQYF. CDR3 sequence (DNA): TGCGCCAGCAAAGGACTAGCGGAACCCTACGAGCAGTACTTC.

There are many counts of this clonotype. The chain carries TRBV29-1 and TRBJ2-7; 7 bases map to TRBD1. This CDR3 contains 13 residues. V shed 7 bases and J 2 bases; nucleotides not matched to a gene: 8. CDR1 and CDR2 (germline): SQVTM, ANQGSEA. CDR3 in amino acids: CSAGTGATYEQYF. In DNA, the CDR3 is TGCAGCGCAGGAACAGGGGCGACCTACGAGCAGTACTTC.

This clonotype was seen more than once but under ten times. The chain recombines TRBV6-5 with TRBJ2-2; no clear D. The germline CDR1 and CDR2 sequences are MNHEY and SVGAGI. The CDR3 runs 11 residues. V was clipped by 5 bases and J by 6 bases, with 4 bases between them. CDR3 bases: TGTGCCAGCAGTGCGGCCGGGGAGCTGTTTTTT. Encoded protein: CASSAAGELFF.

The rearrangement uses TRBV7-2 and TRBJ1-1; D unclear. Germline V CDR1 and CDR2: SGHTA, FQGNSA. The CDR3 totals 14 residues. Trimming removed 5 bases from V and 7 bases from J, with 17 bases in between. The chain's CDR3 is CASSNRAGGSEAFF. The CDR3 DNA follows: TGTGCCAGCAGCAACCGAGCGGGAGGCAGTGAAGCTTTCTTT.

Turning to this clonotype: At one end, the junction sequence differs from germline, possibly due to a read error. This chain links TRBV12-3 or TRBV12-4 with TRBJ2-2; D gene uncertain. The CDR3 has 15 amino acids. CDR3 region: CANSLGQANTGELFF. The CDR3 bases are TGTGCCAACAGTTTAGGGCAGGCAAACACCGGGGAGCTGTTTTTT.